This entry features one TCR beta chain sequence. Its matching antigen is unknown. This specimen comes from a study of OX40 agonist ivuxolimab in advanced cancers. About the study: Ivuxolimab is an agonistic anti-OX40 (CD134) antibody, and patients were treated with it. A partial response was reached by three patients: one with hepatocellular carcinoma and two with cutaneous melanoma.

This table comes from immunoSEQ multiplex PCR, and its TCRdb copy is limited to in-frame clones, with some not included. Found here are some 30,000 clones, roughly 87% of them singletons; the top ten hold roughly 0.92%. V gave up 5 bases and J gave up 10 bases; unmatched junction bases: 11. In germline, CDR1 is SGHRS, CDR2 YFSETQ. This CDR3 comprises 14 residues. Overall study results and limits: CD8+ T cells averaged more expanded clones than CD4+.

This specimen consisted of CD4+ or CD8+ T cells sorted from blood, obtained in a trial of the OX40 agonist ivuxolimab. The TCR originated in an adult with an advanced solid tumor such as melanoma, head and neck, liver or kidney cancer. The chain couples TRBV5-1 to TRBJ1-4, with 7 bases lining up with TRBD1. The CDR3 coding sequence is TGCGCCAGCAGGGAACAGGGGCTAGGCGGAAAACTGTTTTTT. It is translated as CASREQGLGGKLFF.